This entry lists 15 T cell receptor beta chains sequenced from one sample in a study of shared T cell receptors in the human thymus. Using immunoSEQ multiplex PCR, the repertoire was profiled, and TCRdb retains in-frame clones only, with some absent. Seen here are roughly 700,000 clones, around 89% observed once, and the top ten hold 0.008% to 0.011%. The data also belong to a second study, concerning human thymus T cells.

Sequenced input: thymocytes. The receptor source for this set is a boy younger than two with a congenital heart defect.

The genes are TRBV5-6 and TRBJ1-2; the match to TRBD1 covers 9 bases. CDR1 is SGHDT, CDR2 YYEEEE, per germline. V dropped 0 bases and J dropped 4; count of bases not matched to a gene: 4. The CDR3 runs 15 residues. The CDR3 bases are TGTGCCAGCAGCTTGGTAGGACAGGGGAGCTATGGCTACACCTTC. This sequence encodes CASSLVGQGSYGYTF.

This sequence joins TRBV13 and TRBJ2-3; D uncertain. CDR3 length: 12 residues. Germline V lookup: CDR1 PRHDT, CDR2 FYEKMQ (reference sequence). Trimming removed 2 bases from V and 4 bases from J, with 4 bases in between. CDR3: CASSLSPDTQYF. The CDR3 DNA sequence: TGTGCCAGCAGCTTATCTCCAGATACGCAGTATTTT. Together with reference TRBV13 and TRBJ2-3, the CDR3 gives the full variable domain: AAGVIQSPRHLIKEKRETATLKCYPIPRHDTVYWYQQGPGQDPQFLISFYEKMQSDKGSIPDRFSAQQFSDYHSELNMSSLELGDSALYFCASSLSPDTQYFGPGTRLTVL.

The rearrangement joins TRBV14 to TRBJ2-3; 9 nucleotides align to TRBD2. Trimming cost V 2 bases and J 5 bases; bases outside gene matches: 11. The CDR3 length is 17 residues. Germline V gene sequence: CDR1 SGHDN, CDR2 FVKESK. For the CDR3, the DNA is TGTGCCAGCAGCCAAAATAGCGGGAGATCTTGGGGAGATACGCAGTATTTT. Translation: CASSQNSGRSWGDTQYF.

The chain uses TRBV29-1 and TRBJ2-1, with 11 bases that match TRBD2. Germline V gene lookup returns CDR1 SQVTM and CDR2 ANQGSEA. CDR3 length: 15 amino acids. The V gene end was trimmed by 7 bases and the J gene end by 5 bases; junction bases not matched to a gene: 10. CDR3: CSGRKTGLADNEQFF. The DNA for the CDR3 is TGCAGCGGCCGAAAGACGGGACTAGCGGACAATGAGCAGTTCTTC.

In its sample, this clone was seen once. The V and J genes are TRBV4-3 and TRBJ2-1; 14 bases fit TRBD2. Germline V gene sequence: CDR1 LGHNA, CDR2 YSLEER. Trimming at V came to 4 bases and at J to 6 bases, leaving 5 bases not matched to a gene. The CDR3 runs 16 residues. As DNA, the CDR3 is TGCGCCAGCAGCCGACGGGGACTAGCGGGAGTCAATGAGCAGTTCTTC. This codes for CASSRRGLAGVNEQFF.

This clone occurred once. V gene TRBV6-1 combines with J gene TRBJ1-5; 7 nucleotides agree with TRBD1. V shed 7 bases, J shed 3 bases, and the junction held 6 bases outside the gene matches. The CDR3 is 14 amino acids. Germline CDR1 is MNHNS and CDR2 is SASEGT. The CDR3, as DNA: TGTGCCAGCAACAGGGGTCGGGACAATCAGCCCCAGCATTTT. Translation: CASNRGRDNQPQHF.

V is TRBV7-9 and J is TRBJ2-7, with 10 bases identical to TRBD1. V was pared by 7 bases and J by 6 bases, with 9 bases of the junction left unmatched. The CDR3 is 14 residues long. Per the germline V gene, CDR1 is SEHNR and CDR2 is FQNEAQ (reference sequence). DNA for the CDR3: TGTGCCAGCAAAGGGACAGGGGAGCTGGGCGAGCAGTACTTC. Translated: CASKGTGELGEQYF. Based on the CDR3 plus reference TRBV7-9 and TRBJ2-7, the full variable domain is DTGVSQNPRHKITKRGQNVTFRCDPISEHNRLYWYRQTLGQGPEFLTYFQNEAQLEKSRLLSDRFSAERPKGSFSTLEIQRTEQGDSAMYLCASKGTGELGEQYFGPGTRLTVT.

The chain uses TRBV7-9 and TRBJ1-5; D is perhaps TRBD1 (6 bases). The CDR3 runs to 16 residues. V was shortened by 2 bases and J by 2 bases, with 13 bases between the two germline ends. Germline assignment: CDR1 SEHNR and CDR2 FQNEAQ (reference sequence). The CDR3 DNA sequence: TGTGCCAGCAGCTTAACAGGGAGTCGAGGCAATCAGCCCCAGCATTTT. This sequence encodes CASSLTGSRGNQPQHF.

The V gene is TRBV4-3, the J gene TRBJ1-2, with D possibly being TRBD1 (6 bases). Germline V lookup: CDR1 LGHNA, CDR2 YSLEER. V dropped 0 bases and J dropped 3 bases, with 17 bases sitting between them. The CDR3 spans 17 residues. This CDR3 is CASSQDMGAHLHYGYTF. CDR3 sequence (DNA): TGCGCCAGCAGCCAAGATATGGGGGCGCATCTCCACTATGGCTACACCTTC.

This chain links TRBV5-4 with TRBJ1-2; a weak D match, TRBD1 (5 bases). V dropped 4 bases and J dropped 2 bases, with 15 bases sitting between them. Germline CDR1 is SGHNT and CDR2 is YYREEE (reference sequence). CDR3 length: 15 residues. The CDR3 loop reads CASSPRDSRNYGYTF. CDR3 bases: TGTGCCAGCAGCCCTCGGGACTCAAGGAACTATGGCTACACCTTC. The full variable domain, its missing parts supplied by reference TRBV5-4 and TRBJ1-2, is ETGVTQSPTHLIKTRGQQVTLRCSSQSGHNTVSWYQQALGQGPQFIFQYYREEENGRGNFPPRFSGLQFPNYSSELNVNALELDDSALYLCASSPRDSRNYGYTFGSGTRLTVV.

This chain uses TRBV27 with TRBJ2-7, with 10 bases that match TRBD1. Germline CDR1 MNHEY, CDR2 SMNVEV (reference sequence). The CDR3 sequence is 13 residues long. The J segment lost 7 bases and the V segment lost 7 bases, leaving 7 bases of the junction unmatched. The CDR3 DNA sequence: TGTGCCAGCAAGGGACAGGGGATCGAAGAGCAGTACTTC. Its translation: CASKGQGIEEQYF.

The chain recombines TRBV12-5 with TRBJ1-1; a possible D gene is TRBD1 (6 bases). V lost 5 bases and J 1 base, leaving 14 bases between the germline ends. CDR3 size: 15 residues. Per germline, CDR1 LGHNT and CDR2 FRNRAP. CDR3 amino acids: CASGHAPRGNTEAFF. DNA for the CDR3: TGTGCTAGTGGTCACGCCCCCAGGGGGAACACTGAAGCTTTCTTT.

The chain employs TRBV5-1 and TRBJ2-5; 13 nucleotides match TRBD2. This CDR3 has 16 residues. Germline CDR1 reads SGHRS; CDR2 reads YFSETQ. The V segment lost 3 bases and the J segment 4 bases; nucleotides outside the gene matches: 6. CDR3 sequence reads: CASSWGRLAGGETQYF. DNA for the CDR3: TGCGCCAGCAGCTGGGGGAGACTAGCGGGAGGAGAGACCCAGTACTTC.

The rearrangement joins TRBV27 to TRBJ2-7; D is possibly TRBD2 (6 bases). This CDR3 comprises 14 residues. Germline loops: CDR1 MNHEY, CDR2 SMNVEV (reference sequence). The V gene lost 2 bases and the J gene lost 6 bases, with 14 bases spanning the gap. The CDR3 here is CASSLQRQGGEQYF. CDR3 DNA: TGTGCCAGCAGTTTACAGAGGCAGGGAGGCGAGCAGTACTTC.

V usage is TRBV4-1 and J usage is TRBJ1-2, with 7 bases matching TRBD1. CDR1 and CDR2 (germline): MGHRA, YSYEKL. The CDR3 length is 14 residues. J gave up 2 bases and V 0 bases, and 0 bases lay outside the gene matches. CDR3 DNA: TGCGCCAGCAGCCAAGAGACAGGGAACTATGGCTACACCTTC. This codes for CASSQETGNYGYTF.